The rows below give T cell receptor beta chains drawn from one sample of a study of blood T cell repertoires in COVID-19. Produced via immunoSEQ multiplex PCR; TCRdb's table is partial and in-frame only. The sample records 170,000 or so clones, about 90% being singletons. The sample consisted of PBMCs or T cells enriched from blood (not recorded which). Receptors originate from a woman in her 50s who had recovered from COVID-19. The CDR3 runs from the conserved cysteine through the conserved F or W. The D gene is left open where the match is weak. Some rows have no size entry. The others give once, few or many, or a class for an expanded clone.

TRBD1	TRBJ1-5	few	TRBV6-2/TRBV6-3	17	TGTGCCAGCAGTTACGGGACAGGGGTATCCAGCAATCAGCCCCAGCATTTT	CASSYGTGVSSNQPQHF
NA	TRBJ2-1	NA	TRBV25-1	14	TGTGCCAGCAGTGTTTCCGGGACCTACAATGAGCAGTTCTTC	CASSVSGTYNEQFF
TRBD1	TRBJ2-3	NA	TRBV7-2	16	TGTGCCAGCAGCCTGCGACAGGGGGCGAGCACAGATACGCAGTATTTT	CASSLRQGASTDTQYF
NA	TRBJ2-3	NA	TRBV24-1	15	TGTGCCACCAGTGATTCCCTGGACTACACAGATACGCAGTATTTT	CATSDSLDYTDTQYF
NA	TRBJ1-1	once	TRBV7-8	15	TGTGCCAGCACCATTAACCCGGGGTTGAACACTGAAGCTTTCTTT	CASTINPGLNTEAFF
NA	TRBJ1-1	NA	TRBV12-3/TRBV12-4	13	TGTGCCAGCAGCTTCGGACAATTAGGCCAAGCTTTCTTT	CASSFGQLGQAFF
TRBD2	TRBJ2-5	NA	TRBV7-8	13	TGTGCCAGCAGCACCCACACGGGAGGGACCCAGTACTTC	CASSTHTGGTQYF
NA	TRBJ2-7	NA	TRBV9	16	TGTGCCAGCAGCGTAGGGGAGGACAGGTATTACTACGAGCAGTACTTC	CASSVGEDRYYYEQYF
NA	TRBJ2-6	NA	TRBV5-1	15	TGCGCCAGCAGCTTGGGGCGGCCCGGGGCCAACGTCCTGACTTTC	CASSLGRPGANVLTF
NA	TRBJ1-1	once	TRBV4-3	14	TGCGCCAGCAGCCAAGCGCAGGGTTTTACTGAAGCTTTCTTT	CASSQAQGFTEAFF